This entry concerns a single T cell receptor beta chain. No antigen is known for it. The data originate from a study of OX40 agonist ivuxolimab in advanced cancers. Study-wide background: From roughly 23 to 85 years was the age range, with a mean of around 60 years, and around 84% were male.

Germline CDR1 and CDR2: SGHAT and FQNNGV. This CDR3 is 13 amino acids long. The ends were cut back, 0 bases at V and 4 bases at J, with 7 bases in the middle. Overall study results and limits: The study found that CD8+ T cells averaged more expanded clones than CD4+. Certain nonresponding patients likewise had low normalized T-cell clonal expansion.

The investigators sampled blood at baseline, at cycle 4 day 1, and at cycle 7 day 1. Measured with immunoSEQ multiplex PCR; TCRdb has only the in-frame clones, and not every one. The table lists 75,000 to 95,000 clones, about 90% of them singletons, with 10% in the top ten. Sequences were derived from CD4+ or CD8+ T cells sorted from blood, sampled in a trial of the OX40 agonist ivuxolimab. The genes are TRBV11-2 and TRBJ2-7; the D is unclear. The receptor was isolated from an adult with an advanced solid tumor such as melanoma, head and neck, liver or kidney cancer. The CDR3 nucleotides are TGTGCCAGCAGCTTAGATCACGCATACGAGCAGTACTTC. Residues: CASSLDHAYEQYF.